One and the same sample provided the 21 T cell receptor beta chains below, sequenced in a study of neurological immune-mediated disorders (dated by TCRdb to the late 2010s). The time point label on this specimen signifies: longitudinal time-point 3. The library was prepared using 5' RACE. The instrument given in TCRdb is Illumina HiSeq 2500. In-frame beta chains were kept once TCRdb had trimmed the public reads at Q25 with fastp and called clones with MiXCR. Each record represents a unique CDR3 protein, reported with the most common genes and DNA among its rows. In all, the sample holds about 49,000 distinct CDR3 sequences, and roughly 8.4% of those were seen once. Under 2.5% of the sample rests with the top ten. The sequenced sample was PBMCs. The origin of the receptors is a middle-aged woman in good health.

In its sample, this clonotype was seen many times. The chain combines TRBV10-2 with TRBJ2-1, with TRBD1 as a possible D gene (5 bases). CDR1 and CDR2 (germline): WSHSY, SAAADI. CDR3 size: 15 residues. Between the trimmed V and J ends, which lost 4 bases and 2 bases, there was a span of 12 bases. The CDR3, as DNA: TGCGCCAGCAGTGGCGACAGAAAAACCTACAATGAGCAGTTCTTC. It codes for CASSGDRKTYNEQFF.

The chain is built from TRBV27 and TRBJ1-4, with D possibly being TRBD1 (5 bases). Germline CDR1 reads MNHEY; CDR2 reads SMNVEV (reference sequence). Trimming removed 0 bases at V and 4 bases at J, with 12 bases between. The CDR3 has 16 amino acids. The CDR3 sequence: CASSLSQGGLNEKLFF. CDR3 bases: TGTGCCAGCAGTTTATCCCAGGGAGGACTTAATGAAAAACTGTTTTTT.

The sample holds many counts of this clonotype. The chain joins TRBV6-6 to TRBJ1-2; D is possibly TRBD1 (6 bases). The CDR3 contains 12 residues. The germline V gene encodes CDR1 MNHNY and CDR2 SVGAGI (reference sequence). Between the trimmed V and J ends, which lost 4 bases and 6 bases, there was a span of 9 bases. CDR3 region: CASSSGEHGYTF. The CDR3 DNA follows: TGTGCCAGCAGTTCAGGGGAGCATGGCTACACCTTC.

There are many counts of this clonotype. The chain is built from TRBV12-3 or TRBV12-4 and TRBJ1-1; D call uncertain. Trimming pared 2 bases from V and 4 bases from J, leaving 8 bases between. The CDR3 spans 13 residues. CDR3 sequence (DNA): TGTGCCAGCAGTTTAAGTCCGGCCACTGAAGCTTTCTTT. Its protein product is CASSLSPATEAFF.

This clonotype was recorded at least ten times. The chain recombines TRBV7-9 with TRBJ2-5; the D is unclear. V lost 2 bases and J lost 0, with 10 bases in between. From germline, CDR1 is SEHNR and CDR2 FQNEAQ (reference sequence). This CDR3 region has 15 residues. This CDR3 reads CASSLTFVYQETQYF. The CDR3 DNA reads TGTGCCAGCAGCTTAACTTTTGTGTACCAAGAGACCCAGTACTTC.

This clonotype was counted at least ten times. The rearrangement links TRBV6-2 or TRBV6-3 to TRBJ2-6; D ambiguous. The CDR3 sequence is 14 residues long. Trimming took 2 bases from V and 4 from J, leaving 6 bases between them. Germline V gene sequence: CDR1 MNHEY, CDR2 SVGEGT. In DNA form, the CDR3 reads TGTGCCAGCAGTTACGCGGACGGGGCCAACGTCCTGACTTTC. This sequence encodes CASSYADGANVLTF.

This clonotype was seen many times. The chain combines TRBV7-9 with TRBJ2-5, with TRBD1 matching 10 bases. The germline gives CDR1 SEHNR, CDR2 FQNEAQ (reference sequence). Trimming removed 7 bases from V and 7 bases from J; junction bases left unmatched: 9. This CDR3 has 14 amino acids. The DNA for the CDR3 is TGTGCCAGCATCCTGGGGACAGGGGAAGGGACCCAGTACTTC. This encodes CASILGTGEGTQYF.

This clonotype was found a few times. This sequence joins TRBV20-1 and TRBJ1-2; TRBD1 matches 10 bases. Germline V gives CDR1 DFQATT, CDR2 SNEGSKA (reference sequence). Trimming took 3 bases from V and 8 from J; bases not matched to a gene: 9. The CDR3 contains 14 residues. The CDR3 reads CSARPPGQGLGYTF. The CDR3 DNA sequence: TGCAGTGCTAGGCCTCCGGGACAGGGGTTGGGCTACACCTTC.

This clonotype appeared many times. V gene TRBV6-2 or TRBV6-3 combines with J gene TRBJ2-1; D perhaps matches TRBD1 (5 bases). The CDR3 is made up of 11 amino acids. Germline V lookup: CDR1 MNHEY, CDR2 SVGEGT. Trimming shortened V by 2 bases and J by 15 bases, and 11 bases separated the two germline ends. The CDR3 loop reads CASSYADTPFF. Written as DNA, the CDR3 is TGTGCCAGCAGTTACGCGGACACACCGTTCTTC.

This clonotype was counted many times. The CDR3 nucleotides read TGTGCCAGCAGCCGCCGACAGGCCTATCCCAGGAATGAGCAGTTCTTC. Its protein is CASSRRQAYPRNEQFF. The chain recombines TRBV7-2 with TRBJ2-1, with a tentative D call TRBD1 (6 bases). Trimming took 5 bases from V and 7 from J, leaving 21 bases between them. Germline lookup yields CDR1 SGHTA and CDR2 FQGNSA. This CDR3 has 16 residues.

This chain links TRBV29-1 with TRBJ2-5, with 7 nucleotides matching TRBD2. Germline CDR1 is SQVTM and CDR2 is ANQGSEA. The CDR3 runs 13 residues. Trimming cost V 3 bases and J 2 bases; bases outside gene matches: 3. For the CDR3, the DNA is TGCAGCGTTGACGGGACTATACAAGAGACCCAGTACTTC. Amino acid sequence: CSVDGTIQETQYF.

This clonotype was seen many times. The rearrangement uses TRBV3-1 and TRBJ2-6, with 8 bases fitting TRBD1. The germline V gene encodes CDR1 LGHDT and CDR2 YNNKEL (reference sequence). The trim removed 4 bases at V and 0 bases at J, leaving 5 bases unmatched. The CDR3 is 17 amino acids. The CDR3: CASSRGTGLSGANVLTF. In DNA form, the CDR3 reads TGTGCCAGCAGCCGGGGGACAGGACTCTCTGGGGCCAACGTCCTGACTTTC.

This clonotype was seen at least ten times. The chain employs TRBV14 and TRBJ2-5; D remains unclear. Trimming stripped 5 bases from V and 4 bases from J, with 5 bases between. The CDR3 is 11 amino acids. Germline V gives CDR1 SGHDN, CDR2 FVKESK. CDR3 sequence (DNA): TGTGCCAGCAGCAGGCGAGAGACCCAGTACTTC. Amino acid sequence: CASSRRETQYF.

About this clonotype: Sequence at one end of the junction differs from germline and may be a read error. The chain carries TRBV18 and TRBJ2-5, with D perhaps TRBD2 (5 bases). Germline CDR1 is KGHSH and CDR2 is LQKENI. The CDR3 spans 15 residues. The CDR3 nucleotides read TGTGCCATCTCACCACAAAAGGGAGAACAAGAGACCCAGTACTTC. Translation: CAISPQKGEQETQYF.

This clonotype has ten or more counts. The chain carries TRBV12-5 and TRBJ1-5; the D gene is possibly TRBD1 (6 bases). CDR1 and CDR2 (germline): LGHNT, FRNRAP. This CDR3 spans 16 amino acids. Trimming removed 1 base at V and 3 bases at J, with 13 bases between. CDR3 region: CASGLAVDRYNQPQHF. The CDR3 coding sequence is TGTGCTAGTGGTTTGGCAGTCGACAGGTACAATCAGCCCCAGCATTTT.

This clonotype was seen many times. The chain joins TRBV20-1 to TRBJ2-3; possibly TRBD2 for D (5 bases). The CDR3 extends over 13 amino acids. Trimming took off 3 bases at V and 0 bases at J, with 7 bases between the two ends. CDR1 DFQATT and CDR2 SNEGSKA come from the germline V gene (reference sequence). CDR3 region: CSASRTSTDTQYF. CDR3 in DNA: TGCAGTGCTAGCCGGACTAGCACAGATACGCAGTATTTT.

This clonotype was detected only a few times. The chain links TRBV10-3 to TRBJ1-2; D ambiguous. Germline lookup yields CDR1 ENHRY and CDR2 SYGVKD. The CDR3 consists of 17 residues. Trimming took off 4 bases at V and 3 bases at J, with 21 bases between the two ends. This chain's CDR3 is CAISGRLGPPNHYGYTF. The CDR3 DNA follows: TGTGCCATCAGTGGCCGCCTTGGACCGCCAAATCACTATGGCTACACCTTC.

J is TRBJ2-1 and V is TRBV20-1; 8 bases fit TRBD2. V dropped 4 bases and J dropped 10; count of bases not matched to a gene: 12. Germline lookup yields CDR1 DFQATT and CDR2 SNEGSKA (reference sequence). The length of the CDR3 is 14 residues. The CDR3 region is CSATDQRETEEQFF. CDR3 DNA: TGCAGTGCTACGGACCAGCGGGAGACAGAAGAGCAGTTCTTC.

Ten or more counts support this clonotype. This chain connects TRBV20-1 to TRBJ1-1, with 9 bases matching TRBD1. Trimming at V came to 6 bases and at J to 4 bases, leaving 3 bases not matched to a gene. The CDR3 is made up of 12 amino acids. Germline CDR1 DFQATT, CDR2 SNEGSKA (reference sequence). This CDR3 reads CSAHRGPTEAFF. CDR3 sequence (DNA): TGCAGTGCCCACAGGGGGCCCACTGAAGCTTTCTTT.

This clonotype has a count of ten or more. V and J are TRBV7-3 and TRBJ2-3; D may be TRBD2 (5 bases). The CDR3 is 15 amino acids. CDR1 and CDR2 (germline): SGHTA, FQGTGA. V lost 5 bases and J lost 0, with 12 bases in between. The CDR3 DNA reads as TGTGCCAGCAGCGCTAGCTTCCTTAGCACAGATACGCAGTATTTT. It is translated as CASSASFLSTDTQYF.

In this sample, this clonotype turned up many times. The chain couples TRBV12-3 or TRBV12-4 to TRBJ1-4; D gene ambiguous. The CDR3 has 14 amino acids. Trimming removed 6 bases at V and 3 bases at J, with 11 bases between. CDR3 sequence (DNA): TGTGCCAGCAGCCTAAGGAGCTCTAATGAAAAACTGTTTTTT. Its translation is CASSLRSSNEKLFF.